This entry lists 10 T cell receptor beta chains sequenced from one sample in a study of Tregs in tolerant kidney transplant recipients. Sequenced by immunoSEQ multiplex PCR; TCRdb stores in-frame clones only, minus some. Here the sample spans roughly 99,000 clones, approximately 93% being singletons. Specimen: CD4+ T cells from blood, collected before the transplant. The receptors were gathered from a human donor who received a combined kidney and bone marrow transplant.

The chain employs TRBV19 and TRBJ2-3, with TRBD1 as a possible D gene (5 bases). The germline CDR1 and CDR2 sequences are LNHDA and SQIVND (reference sequence). The CDR3 sequence is 17 residues long. V lost 5 bases and J 4 bases, leaving 22 bases between the germline ends. This CDR3 is CASSRQIPGYLADTQYF. The CDR3 bases are TGTGCCAGTAGTCGACAGATTCCAGGGTATTTGGCAGATACGCAGTATTTT. The full variable domain, with the rest looked up from reference TRBV19 and TRBJ2-3, is DGGITQSPKYLFRKEGQNVTLSCEQNLNHDAMYWYRQDPGQGLRLIYYSQIVNDFQKGDIAEGYSVSREKKESFPLTVTSAQKNPTAFYLCASSRQIPGYLADTQYFGPGTRLTVL.

This chain's CDR3 is CASSWDLNQPQHF. Written as DNA, the CDR3 is TGTGCCAGCAGCTGGGACTTGAATCAGCCCCAGCATTTT. The chain joins TRBV5-8 to TRBJ1-5; possibly TRBD1 for D (5 bases). Germline assignment: CDR1 SGHTS and CDR2 YDEGEE. The CDR3 is 13 amino acids. Trimming took off 3 bases at V and 4 bases at J, with 8 bases between the two ends.

The gene calls are TRBV7-2 and TRBJ2-2, with TRBD2 matching over 8 bases. This CDR3 has 16 amino acids. V lost 1 base, J lost 1 base, and 2 bases stayed unmatched. The germline V gene has CDR1 SGHTA and CDR2 FQGNSA. CDR3 region: CASSLGGRLNTGELFF. The CDR3, as DNA: TGTGCCAGCAGCTTAGGCGGGAGGTTGAACACCGGGGAGCTGTTTTTT.

This clone was observed a single time. The chain links TRBV11-3 to TRBJ2-5; the match to TRBD2 covers 9 bases. The germline V gene encodes CDR1 SGHNT and CDR2 YENEEA. J gave up 4 bases and V 5 bases, and 11 bases lay outside the gene matches. CDR3 size: 16 residues. Written as DNA, the CDR3 is TGTGCCAGCAGCCCTCAACCTACTAGCGGGTTAGAGACCCAGTACTTC. This encodes CASSPQPTSGLETQYF. The full variable domain, rest sourced from reference TRBV11-3 and TRBJ2-5, is EAGVVQSPRYKIIEKKQPVAFWCNPISGHNTLYWYLQNLGQGPELLIRYENEEAVDDSQLPKDRFSAERLKGVDSTLKIQPAELGDSAVYLCASSPQPTSGLETQYFGPGTRLLVL.

The V call is TRBV5-1, the J call TRBJ1-2; D is unresolved. The CDR3 contains 17 residues. Germline V gene lookup returns CDR1 SGHRS and CDR2 YFSETQ. Deletions cut 2 bases from V and 5 bases from J, with 22 bases between. This chain's CDR3 is CASSFFMSREGRYGYTF. The DNA of the CDR3 is TGCGCCAGCAGCTTCTTCATGAGCCGGGAGGGAAGGTATGGCTACACCTTC.

This chain connects TRBV7-3 to TRBJ2-3; 7 bases match TRBD1. In germline, CDR1 is SGHTA, CDR2 FQGTGA. J gave up 2 bases and V 3 bases, and 2 bases lay outside the gene matches. The CDR3 runs to 14 residues. The CDR3 DNA sequence: TGTGCCAGCAGCTTGGGACAGCCCACAGATACGCAGTATTTT. Amino acids: CASSLGQPTDTQYF.

The J gene is TRBJ1-1, the V gene TRBV18; D possibly corresponds to TRBD1 (5 bases). V dropped 5 bases and J dropped 1 base, with 5 bases sitting between them. From germline, CDR1 is KGHSH and CDR2 LQKENI. CDR3 length: 12 amino acids. The CDR3, as DNA: TGTGCCAGCTCAACAGGGAACACTGAAGCTTTCTTT. Amino acids: CASSTGNTEAFF.

The chain links TRBV19 to TRBJ1-2, with D unresolved. From germline, CDR1 is LNHDA and CDR2 SQIVND (reference sequence). The CDR3 has 15 amino acids. V lost 8 bases and J 1 base, leaving 17 bases between the germline ends. The chain's CDR3 is CASSTPGKGNYGYTF. CDR3 sequence (DNA): TGTGCCAGTTCTACCCCGGGGAAGGGTAACTATGGCTACACCTTC.

The chain joins TRBV5-6 to TRBJ1-6; 9 positions match TRBD1. This CDR3 contains 16 residues. The V gene's germline CDR1 is SGHDT and CDR2 YYEEEE. V trimming: 4 bases; J trimming: 4 bases; junction bases outside the gene matches: 6. DNA for the CDR3: TGTGCCAGCAGCGCTGCCGGGACAGGGTATAATTCACCCCTCCACTTT. This encodes CASSAAGTGYNSPLHF.

CDR3 residues: CASSTGMGNEQFF. Written as DNA, the CDR3 is TGTGCCAGCTCTACAGGGATGGGCAATGAGCAGTTCTTC. The chain uses TRBV18 and TRBJ2-1; possible D gene TRBD1, 6 bases. V was shortened by 6 bases and J by 6 bases, with 12 bases between the two germline ends. Germline-derived CDR1 and CDR2 are KGHSH and LQKENI. The CDR3 loop spans 13 amino acids.